Following are 7 T cell receptor beta chains from one sample sequenced in a study of monozygotic twins with inflammatory bowel disease. From its re-call of the 5' RACE reads, TCRdb lists each CDR3 protein once, without DNA. The listing contains a few hundred thousand distinct CDR3 sequences. The sequencing sample was made of blood. All receptors derive from a human donor with ulcerative colitis or Crohn's disease, or a healthy co-twin of an affected twin (not recorded which).

The rearrangement links TRBV20-1 to TRBJ1-6. Germline V CDR1 and CDR2: DFQATT, SNEGSKA (reference sequence). CDR3 length: 16 residues. CDR3 sequence: CSARDQTGRLNSPLHF.

The chain recombines TRBV4-3 with TRBJ1-6; checking the TCRdb D call of TRBD1 is not possible without DNA. The CDR3 has 15 residues. Germline CDR1 is LGHNA and CDR2 is YSLEER. The CDR3 sequence: CASSQGQGYNSPLHF.

This chain joins TRBV10-3 and TRBJ1-2. The CDR3 runs to 14 residues. CDR1 ENHRY and CDR2 SYGVKD come from the germline V gene. The CDR3 is CAISESSQSYGYTF.

This chain uses TRBV20-1 with TRBJ2-5; TCRdb's assignment of TRBD1 cannot be checked, as there is no DNA. The CDR3 loop spans 15 amino acids. CDR1 and CDR2 (germline): DFQATT, SNEGSKA (reference sequence). This CDR3 reads CSARDRSGHLRTQYF.

J is TRBJ1-5 and V is TRBV4-1; the D gene TCRdb calls, TRBD1, cannot be checked with no DNA. The CDR3 covers 15 residues. CDR1 is MGHRA and CDR2 is YSYEKL in the germline V gene. This CDR3 reads CASSLAGQAYQPQHF.

The rearrangement links TRBV5-5 to TRBJ1-6. The CDR3 is 14 residues long. CDR1 is SGHKS, CDR2 YYEKEE, per germline (reference sequence). This CDR3 reads CASSLGTADSPLHF.

The genes are TRBV9 and TRBJ2-2; TCRdb picks TRBD1, but there is no DNA to check that call. The germline V gene encodes CDR1 SGDLS and CDR2 YYNGEE. The CDR3 length is 16 residues. CDR3 in amino acids: CASSALDRVGTGELFF.